This T cell receptor (beta chain) appears in the sequencing data of a study of cytomegalovirus exposure and HLA in healthy donors. Looking at the study overall: A later analysis reported the 90 to 150 validation repertoires used the same platform as the 666 first-cohort repertoires. General study findings and limits: In vitro work confirmed that a few CMV-associated chains recognize CMV antigens. TCR clusters originating in the first cohort tended to co-occur in the 100 to 150 validation repertoires, according to a later analysis. The authors listed 180 or so TCR beta chains as cytomegalovirus-associated.

This table comes from immunoSEQ multiplex PCR, and its TCRdb copy is limited to in-frame clones, with some not included. Among about 280,000 clones, approximately 86% were seen once, and the ten largest hold roughly 1%. Concerning this clone itself: Its antigen is currently unknown.

The material sequenced was PBMCs. This receptor was taken from a young woman in good health and CMV-seronegative.

The CDR3 loop is CASSPHGRNEKLFF. CDR3 in DNA: TGTGCCAGCAGCCCCCACGGGAGGAATGAAAAACTGTTTTTT. The chain combines TRBV9 with TRBJ1-4; D not resolved. V lost 4 bases and J lost 5, with 12 bases in between. The germline CDR1 and CDR2 sequences are SGDLS and YYNGEE. CDR3 length: 14 amino acids.